This TCR beta chain was identified during a study of cytomegalovirus exposure and HLA in healthy donors. The J segment lost 9 bases and the V segment lost 4 bases, leaving 14 bases of the junction unmatched. The CDR3 totals 16 residues. Germline assignment: CDR1 LGHNA and CDR2 YNFKEQ. Study findings and constraints: The study assumed roughly uniform donor sequencing depth for presence/absence analyses. Accurate HLA-A and HLA-B prediction from TCR beta sequences was reported for most subjects.

This clone appeared a few times. Its matching antigen is unknown. The primer mix had 60 Vbeta and 13 Jbeta primers. Assay: immunoSEQ multiplex PCR; the TCRdb copy retains only in-frame clones and omits some. The sample includes 90,000 to 150,000 clones, approximately 15% of them seen just once. The chain is built from TRBV4-2 and TRBJ1-5; 8 nucleotides agree with TRBD1. This clonotype originated in a woman aged 18 to 35 in good health and CMV-seronegative. The sequenced sample was PBMCs. For the CDR3, the DNA is TGTGCCAGCAGCCCAACAGGACAGGGATCACAATGGCCCCAGCATTTT. It specifies CASSPTGQGSQWPQHF.